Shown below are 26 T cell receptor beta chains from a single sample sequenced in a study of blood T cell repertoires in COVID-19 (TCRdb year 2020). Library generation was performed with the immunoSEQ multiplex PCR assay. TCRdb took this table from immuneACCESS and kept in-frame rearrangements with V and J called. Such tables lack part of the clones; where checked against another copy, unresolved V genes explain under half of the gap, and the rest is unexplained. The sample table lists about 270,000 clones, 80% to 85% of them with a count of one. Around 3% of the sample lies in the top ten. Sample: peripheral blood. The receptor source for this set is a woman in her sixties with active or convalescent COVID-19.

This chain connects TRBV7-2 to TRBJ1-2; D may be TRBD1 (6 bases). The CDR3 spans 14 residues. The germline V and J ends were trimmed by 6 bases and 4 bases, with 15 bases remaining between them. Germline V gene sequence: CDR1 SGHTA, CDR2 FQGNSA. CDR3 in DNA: TGTGCCAGCAGGTCAAACAGGGCCCTCTATGGCTACACCTTC. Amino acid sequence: CASRSNRALYGYTF.

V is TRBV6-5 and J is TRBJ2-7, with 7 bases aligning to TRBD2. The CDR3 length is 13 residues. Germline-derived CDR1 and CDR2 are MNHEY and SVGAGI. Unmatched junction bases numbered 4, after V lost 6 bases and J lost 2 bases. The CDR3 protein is CASRERDAYEQYF. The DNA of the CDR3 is TGTGCCAGCAGGGAGCGGGACGCCTACGAGCAGTACTTC.

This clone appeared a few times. CDR3 DNA: TGCGCCAGCAGCCAAGAAGACAGGGCCCCCAATCAGCCCCAGCATTTT. It is translated as CASSQEDRAPNQPQHF. The chain employs TRBV4-3 and TRBJ1-5, with TRBD1 matching 7 bases. This CDR3 is 16 amino acids long. The V segment lost 0 bases and the J segment 3 bases; nucleotides outside the gene matches: 5. Germline lookup yields CDR1 LGHNA and CDR2 YSLEER.

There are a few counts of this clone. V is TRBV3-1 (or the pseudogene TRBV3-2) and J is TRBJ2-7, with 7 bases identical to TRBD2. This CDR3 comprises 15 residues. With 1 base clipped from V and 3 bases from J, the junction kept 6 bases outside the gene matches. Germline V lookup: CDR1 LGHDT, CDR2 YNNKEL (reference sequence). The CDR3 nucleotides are TGTGCCAGCAGCCAAGGAAACGGGGGGTACTACGAGCAGTACTTC. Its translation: CASSQGNGGYYEQYF.

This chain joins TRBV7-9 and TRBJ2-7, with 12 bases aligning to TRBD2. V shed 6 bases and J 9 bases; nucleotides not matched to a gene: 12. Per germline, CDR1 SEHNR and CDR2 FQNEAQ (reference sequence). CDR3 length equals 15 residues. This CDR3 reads CASSSRTSGANAQYF. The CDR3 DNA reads TGTGCCAGCAGTTCACGGACTAGCGGGGCGAATGCGCAGTACTTC.

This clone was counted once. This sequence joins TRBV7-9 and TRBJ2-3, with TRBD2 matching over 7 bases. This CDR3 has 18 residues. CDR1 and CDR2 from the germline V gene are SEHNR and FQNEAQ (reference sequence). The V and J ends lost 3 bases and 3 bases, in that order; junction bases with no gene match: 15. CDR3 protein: CASSFLSGAPTRTDTQYF. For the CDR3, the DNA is TGTGCCAGCAGCTTCCTCAGCGGGGCGCCGACAAGGACAGATACGCAGTATTTT.

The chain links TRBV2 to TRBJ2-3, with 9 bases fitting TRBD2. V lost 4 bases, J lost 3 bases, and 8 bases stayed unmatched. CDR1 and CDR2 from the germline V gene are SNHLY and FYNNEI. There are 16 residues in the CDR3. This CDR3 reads CASSVRASGATDTQYF. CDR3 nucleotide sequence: TGTGCCAGCAGTGTTCGGGCTAGCGGGGCAACAGATACGCAGTATTTT.

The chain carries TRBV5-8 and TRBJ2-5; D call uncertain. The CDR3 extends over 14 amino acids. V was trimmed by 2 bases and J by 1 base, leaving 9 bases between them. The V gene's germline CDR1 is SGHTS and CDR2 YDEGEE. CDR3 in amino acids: CASSFLLSQETQYF. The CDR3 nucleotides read TGTGCCAGCAGCTTCCTCCTGAGCCAAGAGACCCAGTACTTC.

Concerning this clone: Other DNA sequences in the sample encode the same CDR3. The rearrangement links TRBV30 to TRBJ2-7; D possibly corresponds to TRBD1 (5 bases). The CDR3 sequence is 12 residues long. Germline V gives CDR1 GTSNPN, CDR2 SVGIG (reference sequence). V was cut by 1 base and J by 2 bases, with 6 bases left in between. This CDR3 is CAWSEGAYEQYF. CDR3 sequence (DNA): TGTGCCTGGAGTGAAGGGGCCTACGAGCAGTACTTC.

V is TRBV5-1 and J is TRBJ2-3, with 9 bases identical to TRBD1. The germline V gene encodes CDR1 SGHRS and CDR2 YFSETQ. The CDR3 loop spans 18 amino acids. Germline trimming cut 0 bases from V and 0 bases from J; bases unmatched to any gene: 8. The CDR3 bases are TGCGCCAGCAGCTTGGGGGACAGGGCCTCGGGGAGCACAGATACGCAGTATTTT. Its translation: CASSLGDRASGSTDTQYF.

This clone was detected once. CDR3 region: CASRGGTGGYTGELFF. CDR3 nucleotides: TGTGCCAGCAGAGGAGGGACAGGGGGCTACACCGGGGAGCTGTTTTTT. V usage is TRBV6-4 and J usage is TRBJ2-2, with 12 positions matching TRBD1. The CDR3 consists of 16 residues. The J segment lost 3 bases and the V segment lost 6 bases, leaving 5 bases of the junction unmatched. In germline, CDR1 is MRHNA, CDR2 SNTAGT.

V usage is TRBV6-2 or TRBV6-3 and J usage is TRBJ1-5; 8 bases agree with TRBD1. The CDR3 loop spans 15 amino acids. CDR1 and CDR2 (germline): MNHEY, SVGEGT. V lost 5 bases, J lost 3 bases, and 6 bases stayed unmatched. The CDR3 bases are TGTGCCAGCAGTGATCGGACAGGGTACAATCAGCCCCAGCATTTT. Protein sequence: CASSDRTGYNQPQHF.

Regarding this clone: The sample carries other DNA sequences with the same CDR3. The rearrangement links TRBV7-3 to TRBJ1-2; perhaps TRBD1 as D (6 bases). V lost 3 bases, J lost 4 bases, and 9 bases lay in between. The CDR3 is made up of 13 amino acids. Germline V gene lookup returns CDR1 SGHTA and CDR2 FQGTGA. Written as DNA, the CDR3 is TGTGCCAGCAGCTTGGACAGCTCCTATGGCTACACCTTC. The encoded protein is CASSLDSSYGYTF.

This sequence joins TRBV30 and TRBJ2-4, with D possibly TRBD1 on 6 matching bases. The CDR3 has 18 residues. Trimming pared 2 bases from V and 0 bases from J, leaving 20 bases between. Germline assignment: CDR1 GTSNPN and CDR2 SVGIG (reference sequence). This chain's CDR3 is CAWSPGDIPLLAKNIQYF. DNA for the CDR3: TGTGCCTGGAGTCCCGGGGACATCCCATTACTAGCCAAAAACATTCAGTACTTC.

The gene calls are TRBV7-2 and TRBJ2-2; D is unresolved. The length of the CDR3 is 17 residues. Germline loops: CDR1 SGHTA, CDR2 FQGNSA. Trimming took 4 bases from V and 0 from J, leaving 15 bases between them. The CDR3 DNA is TGTGCCAGCAGCTCCCCAAGAGGCAGCGCGAACACCGGGGAGCTGTTTTTT. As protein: CASSSPRGSANTGELFF.

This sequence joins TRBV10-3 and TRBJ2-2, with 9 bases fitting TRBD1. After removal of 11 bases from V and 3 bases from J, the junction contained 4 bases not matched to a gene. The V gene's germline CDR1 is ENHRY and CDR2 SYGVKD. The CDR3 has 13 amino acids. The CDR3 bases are TGTGCCGCGGGACAGGGAGACACCGGGGAGCTGTTTTTT. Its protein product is CAAGQGDTGELFF.

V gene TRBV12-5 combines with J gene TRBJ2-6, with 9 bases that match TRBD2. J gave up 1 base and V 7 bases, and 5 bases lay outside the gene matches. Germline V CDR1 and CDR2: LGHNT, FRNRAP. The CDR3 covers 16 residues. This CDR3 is CASEKAGGSGANVLTF. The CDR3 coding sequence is TGTGCTAGTGAAAAAGCGGGGGGTTCTGGGGCCAACGTCCTGACTTTC.

In DNA form, the CDR3 reads TGTGCCAGCAGCCCAGGGGTTTTCACAGATACGCAGTATTTT. Amino acids: CASSPGVFTDTQYF. The chain has TRBV11-2 and TRBJ2-3; maybe TRBD1 (6 bases). Germline lookup yields CDR1 SGHAT and CDR2 FQNNGV. CDR3 length: 14 amino acids. V was clipped by 5 bases and J by 2 bases, with 11 bases between them.

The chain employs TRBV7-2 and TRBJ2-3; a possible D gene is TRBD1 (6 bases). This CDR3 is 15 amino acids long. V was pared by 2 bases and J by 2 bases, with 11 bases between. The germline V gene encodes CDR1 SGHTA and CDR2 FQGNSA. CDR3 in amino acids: CASSLIGQPTDTQYF. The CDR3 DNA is TGTGCCAGCAGCTTAATCGGACAGCCCACAGATACGCAGTATTTT.

The CDR3 nucleotides are TGTGCCAGCCGGGACAGGGGGGCCGGGGAGCTGTTTTTT. This gives the protein CASRDRGAGELFF. The chain is built from TRBV27 and TRBJ2-2, with TRBD1 matching 11 bases. The V gene end was trimmed by 8 bases and the J gene end by 6 bases; junction bases not matched to a gene: 2. In germline, CDR1 is MNHEY, CDR2 SMNVEV (reference sequence). The CDR3 is 13 residues long.

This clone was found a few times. The CDR3 region has the DNA TGTGCCAGTCGAGCGGGGATCACAGATACGCAGTATTTT. It specifies CASRAGITDTQYF. The chain employs TRBV19 and TRBJ2-3; 7 bases line up with TRBD2. CDR1 is LNHDA, CDR2 SQIVND, per germline (reference sequence). The V segment lost 8 bases and the J segment 2 bases; nucleotides outside the gene matches: 4. This CDR3 has 13 residues.

The CDR3 coding sequence is TGTGCCAGCAGGGGCGGGGGAGGGGGAGAGACCCAGTACTTC. Its protein product is CASRGGGGGETQYF. The genes are TRBV6-6 and TRBJ2-5; tentative D call: TRBD2 (7 bases). Germline V lookup: CDR1 MNHNY, CDR2 SVGAGI (reference sequence). The ends were cut back, 6 bases at V and 4 bases at J, with 15 bases in the middle. CDR3 size: 14 residues.

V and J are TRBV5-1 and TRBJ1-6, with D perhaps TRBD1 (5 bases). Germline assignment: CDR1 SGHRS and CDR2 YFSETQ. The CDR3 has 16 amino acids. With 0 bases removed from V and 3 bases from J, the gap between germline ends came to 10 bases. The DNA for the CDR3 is TGCGCCAGCAGCTTGGGGGGGGAATACTATAATTCACCCCTCCACTTT. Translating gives CASSLGGEYYNSPLHF.

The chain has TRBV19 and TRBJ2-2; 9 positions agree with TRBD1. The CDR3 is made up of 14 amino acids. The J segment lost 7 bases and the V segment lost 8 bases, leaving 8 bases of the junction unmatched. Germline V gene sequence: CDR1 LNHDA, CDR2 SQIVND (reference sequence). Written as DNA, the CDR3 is TGTGCCAGTGCTCCGGGACAGGGTGTCGGGGAGCTGTTTTTT. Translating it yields CASAPGQGVGELFF. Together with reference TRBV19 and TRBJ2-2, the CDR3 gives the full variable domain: DGGITQSPKYLFRKEGQNVTLSCEQNLNHDAMYWYRQDPGQGLRLIYYSQIVNDFQKGDIAEGYSVSREKKESFPLTVTSAQKNPTAFYLCASAPGQGVGELFFGEGSRLTVL.

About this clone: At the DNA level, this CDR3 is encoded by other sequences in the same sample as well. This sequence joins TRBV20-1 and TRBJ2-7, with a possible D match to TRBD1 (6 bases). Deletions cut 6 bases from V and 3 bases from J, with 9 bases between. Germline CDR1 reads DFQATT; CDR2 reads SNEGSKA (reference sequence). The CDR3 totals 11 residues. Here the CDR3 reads CSAQGFYEQYF. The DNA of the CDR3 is TGCAGTGCACAGGGTTTCTACGAGCAGTACTTC.

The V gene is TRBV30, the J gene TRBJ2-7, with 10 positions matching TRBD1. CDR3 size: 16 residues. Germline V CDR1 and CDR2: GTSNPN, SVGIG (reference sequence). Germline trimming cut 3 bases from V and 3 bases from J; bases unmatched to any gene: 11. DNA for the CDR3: TGTGCCTGGAGCGGCGGGACAGGGGCATCGGACTACGAGCAGTACTTC. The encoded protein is CAWSGGTGASDYEQYF.